This T cell receptor beta chain was sequenced in a study of siplizumab effects on memory and regulatory T cells. Regarding the study as a whole: Neither a naive nor a memory phenotype was assignable to roughly 75-97% of proliferating CD4+ or CD8+ clones. Relative to controls at 25% to 30%, mappable alloreactive CD4+ clones exhibited a mean Treg-derived proportion of approximately 68% with siplizumab.

The method was immunoSEQ multiplex PCR; TCRdb's version includes in-frame clones alone and lacks a portion of them. Among some 75,000 clones listed, 93% were seen once. CDR1 SGHTA and CDR2 FQGNSA come from the germline V gene. The CDR3 contains 16 residues. Trimming cost V 5 bases and J 6 bases; bases outside gene matches: 14. A remark on this clone: The antigen is undetermined.

The TCR originated in a human donor in good health. The chain couples TRBV7-2 to TRBJ1-2; 8 nucleotides line up with TRBD1. The source material was CD8+ T cells sorted from blood. The CDR3 protein is CASSPGQGLSADGYTF. The CDR3 nucleotides read TGTGCCAGCAGCCCCGGACAGGGTCTTTCTGCAGATGGCTACACCTTC.